Presented here are 17 T cell receptor beta chains from one specimen sequenced in a study of blood T cell repertoires in COVID-19 (TCRdb year 2020). The library was built by means of the immunoSEQ multiplex PCR assay. The table comes from immuneACCESS by way of TCRdb, which keeps in-frame sequences with V and J called. Part of the clones is missing from these tables; in studies checked, under half for an unresolved V gene and the rest for unknown reasons. This sample holds around 280,000 clones; around 89% were observed only once. The ten largest clones take up about 1.8% of the sample. The sequencing sample was made of PBMCs or T cells enriched from blood (not recorded which). These receptors originate from a woman aged 18-30 years with acute COVID-19.

The genes are TRBV2 and TRBJ2-7; possibly TRBD2 for D (7 bases). CDR3 size: 16 residues. CDR1 and CDR2 (germline): SNHLY, FYNNEI. The V end was cut by 6 bases, the J end by 2 bases, with 20 bases between. CDR3 coding DNA: TGTGCCAGCAGCCCCTCGGGGAAGCGGGACACCTACGAGCAGTACTTC. Protein product: CASSPSGKRDTYEQYF.

V gene TRBV5-4 combines with J gene TRBJ2-5, with TRBD2 identical over 10 bases. Per germline, CDR1 SGHNT and CDR2 YYREEE (reference sequence). The CDR3 is 16 amino acids. Losses at the gene ends were 1 base for V and 4 bases for J; bases not matched to a gene: 7. CDR3 nucleotide sequence: TGTGCCAGCAGCTTGCTGAGCGGGAGGGCCCGAGAGACCCAGTACTTC. This gives the protein CASSLLSGRARETQYF.

The rearrangement links TRBV14 to TRBJ1-1; D remains unclear. Trimming stripped 1 base from V and 0 bases from J, with 6 bases between. The CDR3 totals 14 residues. CDR1 and CDR2 (germline): SGHDN, FVKESK. The DNA for the CDR3 is TGTGCCAGCAGCCAAGGGCTGATGAACACTGAAGCTTTCTTT. It translates to CASSQGLMNTEAFF.

The rearrangement links TRBV27 to TRBJ2-2, with D perhaps TRBD1 (6 bases). V lost 10 bases to trimming and J lost 1 base, with 25 bases between them. This CDR3 region has 18 residues. Germline V lookup: CDR1 MNHEY, CDR2 SMNVEV (reference sequence). In nucleotides, the CDR3 is TGTGCCATCGAGGGGCGAACAGGGACGTCTTGGAACACCGGGGAGCTGTTTTTT. Protein: CAIEGRTGTSWNTGELFF.

This clone was detected once. Other nucleotide sequences from this sample produce the same CDR3. The chain joins TRBV3-1 (or the pseudogene TRBV3-2) to TRBJ2-3; TRBD2 matches at 10 bases. The CDR3 consists of 15 residues. The V segment lost 2 bases and the J segment 4 bases; nucleotides outside the gene matches: 3. The germline gives CDR1 LGHDT, CDR2 YNNKEL (reference sequence). This CDR3 reads CASSQLAGGADTQYF. The CDR3 DNA reads as TGTGCCAGCAGCCAATTAGCGGGAGGAGCAGATACGCAGTATTTT.

This sequence joins TRBV18 and TRBJ2-5; no clear D gene. Trimming took off 3 bases at V and 0 bases at J, with 14 bases between the two ends. Germline CDR1 is KGHSH and CDR2 is LQKENI. This CDR3 spans 16 amino acids. CDR3: CASSPVDTSYQETQYF. DNA of the CDR3: TGTGCCAGCTCACCGGTAGACACGTCCTACCAAGAGACCCAGTACTTC.

This chain joins TRBV28 and TRBJ2-7; the match to TRBD1 covers 8 bases. After removal of 4 bases from V and 2 bases from J, the junction contained 7 bases not matched to a gene. CDR1 and CDR2 (germline): MDHEN, SYDVKM. The CDR3 covers 15 residues. This CDR3 reads CASSSRGTGAYEQYF. DNA of the CDR3: TGTGCCAGCAGTTCAAGGGGGACAGGAGCCTACGAGCAGTACTTC.

J is TRBJ2-7 and V is TRBV4-1; 11 bases map to TRBD1. The CDR3 runs 14 residues. With V trimmed by 6 bases and J by 3 bases, 4 bases remained unmatched. Per the germline V gene, CDR1 is MGHRA and CDR2 is YSYEKL. The CDR3 protein is CASRRTGGLYEQYF. Here the CDR3 DNA reads TGCGCCAGCAGAAGGACAGGGGGCCTCTACGAGCAGTACTTC.

The V gene is TRBV19, the J gene TRBJ2-5; maybe TRBD2 (6 bases). This CDR3 region has 16 residues. Between the trimmed V and J ends, which lost 3 bases and 2 bases, there was a span of 16 bases. CDR1 LNHDA and CDR2 SQIVND come from the germline V gene (reference sequence). CDR3: CASSIGAGRVQETQYF. DNA of the CDR3: TGTGCCAGTAGTATCGGCGCGGGAAGGGTTCAAGAGACCCAGTACTTC.

This chain joins TRBV28 and TRBJ1-3, with 10 bases fitting TRBD1. Per germline, CDR1 MDHEN and CDR2 SYDVKM. The J segment lost 6 bases and the V segment lost 4 bases, leaving 6 bases of the junction unmatched. The CDR3 length is 15 residues. CDR3 in amino acids: CASSSPGTGENTIYF. The CDR3 DNA reads TGTGCCAGCAGTTCCCCCGGGACAGGGGAAAACACCATATATTTT.

The rearrangement joins TRBV29-1 to TRBJ2-3; TRBD2 matches 12 bases. CDR1 SQVTM and CDR2 ANQGSEA come from the germline V gene. This CDR3 contains 15 residues. After removal of 4 bases from V and 4 bases from J, the junction contained 6 bases not matched to a gene. This chain's CDR3 is CSVARTSGKSDTQYF. For the CDR3, the DNA is TGCAGCGTTGCCCGGACTAGCGGGAAGTCAGATACGCAGTATTTT.

The chain uses TRBV9 and TRBJ2-1, with D possibly being TRBD1 (5 bases). The ends were cut back, 0 bases at V and 1 base at J, with 11 bases in the middle. The germline V gene has CDR1 SGDLS and CDR2 YYNGEE. The CDR3 has 16 residues. The chain's CDR3 is CASSVGQGSSYNEQFF. The CDR3 nucleotides read TGTGCCAGCAGCGTAGGCCAGGGTAGTTCCTACAATGAGCAGTTCTTC.

The V gene is TRBV5-1, the J gene TRBJ2-2, with TRBD2 matching over 10 bases. Germline lookup yields CDR1 SGHRS and CDR2 YFSETQ. The CDR3 is made up of 16 amino acids. V lost 0 bases and J lost 6; bases outside the gene matches: 5. Written as DNA, the CDR3 is TGCGCCAGCAGCTTGGCTGGGACTAGCGTTTCCGGGGAGCTGTTTTTT. Its translation: CASSLAGTSVSGELFF.

The CDR3 reads CASSKGQGAYEQYF. CDR3 DNA: TGTGCCAGCAGCAAAGGACAGGGGGCCTACGAGCAGTACTTC. The chain joins TRBV9 to TRBJ2-7; 10 bases fit TRBD1. This CDR3 region has 14 residues. Germline V lookup: CDR1 SGDLS, CDR2 YYNGEE. The trim removed 4 bases at V and 2 bases at J, leaving 3 bases unmatched.

J is TRBJ2-1 and V is TRBV4-2, with 8 bases identical to TRBD2. V lost 2 bases to trimming and J lost 3 bases; unmatched junction nucleotides: 6. Germline V lookup: CDR1 LGHNA, CDR2 YNFKEQ. The CDR3 is made up of 16 amino acids. CDR3 region: CASSQLTLADYNEQFF. CDR3 sequence (DNA): TGTGCCAGCAGCCAACTGACACTAGCGGACTACAATGAGCAGTTCTTC.

In its sample, this clone was seen once. CDR3 DNA sequence: TGTGCCAGCAGTTCCTCGACAGGGGGAAATGGCTACACCTTC. Its protein is CASSSSTGGNGYTF. The V gene is TRBV27, the J gene TRBJ1-2, with TRBD1 matching 9 bases. This CDR3 spans 14 amino acids. CDR1 and CDR2 (germline): MNHEY, SMNVEV (reference sequence). The trim removed 4 bases at V and 6 bases at J, leaving 6 bases unmatched.

The chain combines TRBV28 with TRBJ2-7, with D tentatively TRBD1 (5 bases). This CDR3 has 13 amino acids. Germline CDR1 and CDR2: MDHEN and SYDVKM. V dropped 3 bases and J dropped 4 bases, with 10 bases sitting between them. The CDR3, as DNA: TGTGCCAGCAGTTTGGGGCATGGGTACGAGCAGTACTTC. Translated: CASSLGHGYEQYF. The full variable domain, its missing parts supplied by reference TRBV28 and TRBJ2-7, is DVKVTQSSRYLVKRTGEKVFLECVQDMDHENMFWYRQDPGLGLRLIYFSYDVKMKEKGDIPEGYSVSREKKERFSLILESASTNQTSMYLCASSLGHGYEQYFGPGTRLTVT.